This is a list of T cell receptor beta chains from one sample in a study of cytomegalovirus exposure and HLA in healthy donors. Profiling relied on immunoSEQ multiplex PCR, and the TCRdb table lists in-frame clones only, not all of them. The sample records some 140,000 clones, roughly three quarters being singletons. Sequenced sample: PBMCs. Receptors originate from a man aged 25 to 40 in good health and CMV-seropositive. The CDR3 runs from the conserved cysteine through the conserved F or W. Clone size is shown for a subset of rows, as once, few, many or a class of expanded clone.

clone_size | j_call | v_call | cdr3_aa
NA | TRBJ2-1 | TRBV5-6 | CASSFSLAHEQFF
NA | TRBJ1-1 | TRBV19 | CASSMRRDTEAFF
NA | TRBJ2-3 | TRBV20-1 | CSAPTSGAQYF
once | TRBJ2-1 | TRBV18 | CASSPPSGAVAGNEQFF
few | TRBJ2-3 | TRBV4-2 | CASSQELETSGGTQYF
once | TRBJ2-2 | TRBV6-1 | CASSEGAGLATGELFF
NA | TRBJ1-1 | TRBV11-1 | CASTLGGRGTEAFF
NA | TRBJ2-2 | TRBV5-1 | CASSRGPRGQVSGELFF
NA | TRBJ2-7 | TRBV7-2 | CASSTGTAIYEQYF
NA | TRBJ2-2 | TRBV4-2 | CASSRSENTGELFF
NA | TRBJ1-5 | TRBV4-1 | CASSQTSGQANQPQHF
NA | TRBJ2-7 | TRBV10-3 | CAIGGLAGGPSIGEQYF
NA | TRBJ1-2 | TRBV6-1 | CASSEVQGGYTF
once | TRBJ1-6 | TRBV6-6 | CASSVGTGGGAPLHF
NA | TRBJ2-3 | TRBV28 | CASSPRPSDTRYF
few | TRBJ1-1 | TRBV18 | CASSLTGQNTEAFF
NA | TRBJ2-7 | TRBV19 | CASKASGVSYEQYF
NA | TRBJ2-5 | TRBV28 | CASSFVSSVGGTQYF
NA | TRBJ2-5 | TRBV25-1 | CASSERTSGRQAQETQYF
NA | TRBJ1-5 | TRBV10-3 | CAISETKGVSNQPQHF
NA | TRBJ2-7 | TRBV5-1 | CASSSWMGLADSYEQYF
NA | TRBJ2-4 | TRBV7-2 | CASSLKTGFAKNIQYF
NA | TRBJ2-7 | TRBV28 | CASSLSTSGRSPTFYEQYF
NA | TRBJ2-1 | TRBV7-9 | CASSSWRGAGVGNEQFF
NA | TRBJ2-7 | TRBV27 | CASSIQGVGSYEQYF
NA | TRBJ2-3 | TRBV28 | CASNLGHRDLGTDTQYF
NA | TRBJ2-2 | TRBV2 | CASTRDTNTGELFF
few | TRBJ1-1 | TRBV5-1 | CASSGQTGHQNTEAFF
NA | TRBJ2-7 | TRBV7-7 | CASSPDREDEQYF
few | TRBJ2-5 | TRBV7-9 | CASSSTSGDGETQYF